These T cell receptor beta chains were read from a single sample in a study of cytomegalovirus exposure and HLA in healthy donors. Clones were read by immunoSEQ multiplex PCR, and TCRdb kept only the in-frame ones, dropping some. The sample holds roughly 120,000 clones, 75% to 85% seen once. What was sequenced was PBMCs. These TCRs come from a middle-aged man in good health and CMV-seronegative. Each CDR3 is given with its conserved first and last residue. D genes are given only for firm matches. The size entry is marked missing in some rows and otherwise reads once, few, many or a size class.

TGTGCCAGCAGGGGACAGGGGGGCTTCGAGCAGTACTTC	CASRGQGGFEQYF	TRBD1	.	TRBV13	TRBJ2-7
TGTGCCAGCAGTTACCAAGCAGGGGGTTCTTTCTACGAGCAGTACTTC	CASSYQAGGSFYEQYF	TRBD1	.	TRBV6-5	TRBJ2-7
TGTGCCAGCTCACGGGCAGGGGGCGAAGGCTACACCTTC	CASSRAGGEGYTF	TRBD1	once	TRBV18	TRBJ1-2
TGTGCCAGCAGTAAGACAGCGGGGGGCGCGGAGACCCAGTACTTC	CASSKTAGGAETQYF	TRBD2	.	TRBV9	TRBJ2-5
TGTGCCAGCAGCAAAAGGGGAGGGAACACTGAAGCTTTCTTT	CASSKRGGNTEAFF	.	.	TRBV14	TRBJ1-1
TGCAGCGCTGTGACAGTTTATGGCTACACCTTC	CSAVTVYGYTF	.	.	TRBV29-1	TRBJ1-2
TGTGCCAGTAGTGAATACAGCAGCTATGGCTACACCTTC	CASSEYSSYGYTF	.	once	TRBV19	TRBJ1-2
TGTGCCAGCAGTGAGTTGCGCAGGGGGCCCGAGCAGTACTTC	CASSELRRGPEQYF	TRBD1	.	TRBV6-1	TRBJ2-7
TGTGCCAGCACCTTCAACTCCCTCGGCTACACCTTC	CASTFNSLGYTF	.	.	TRBV6-1	TRBJ1-2
TGTGCCAGCAGCTATGGCAGGCAAGAGACCCAGTACTTC	CASSYGRQETQYF	.	.	TRBV7-3	TRBJ2-5
TGTGCCAGCAGCGCCCAGGGTCCCACAATTAACTATGGCTACACCTTC	CASSAQGPTINYGYTF	.	.	TRBV9	TRBJ1-2
TGCGCCAGCAGCCAAGGGCCAGGGGACCACAATGAGCAGTTCTTC	CASSQGPGDHNEQFF	.	.	TRBV4-3	TRBJ2-1